The clone carrying this TCR beta chain is a singleton in its sample. The PCR used 60 Vbeta and 13 Jbeta primers. Method: immunoSEQ multiplex PCR; TCRdb's copy keeps in-frame clones and lacks some. This table has around 64,000 clones, approximately 80% appearing once. The ends were cut back, 5 bases at V and 0 bases at J, with 11 bases in the middle. There are 14 residues in the CDR3. Per germline, CDR1 SQVTM and CDR2 ANQGSEA. The entry originates in a study of cytomegalovirus exposure and HLA in healthy donors. The sample taken for sequencing was PBMCs. The chain recombines TRBV29-1 with TRBJ1-3; D is unclear. This TCR was recovered from a man younger than 35 in good health and CMV-seropositive. CDR3 in DNA: TGCAGCGTTAAGAGGGAGAGCTCTGGAAACACCATATATTTT. This translates into CSVKRESSGNTIYF.